Each of the 16 T cell receptor beta chains below was sequenced from the same sample in a study of identical twins. TCRdb reprocessed the 5' RACE reads with MiXCR, giving one entry per CDR3 protein. Of 1.5 million or so distinct CDR3 sequences in the sample, 25% to 35% were seen once. Sequenced input: cord blood. The receptors shown here come from a newborn girl in good health.

In this sample, this clonotype turned up a few times. The chain links TRBV6-5 to TRBJ2-3, with 7 positions matching TRBD2. Trimming at V came to 6 bases and at J to 6 bases, leaving 15 bases not matched to a gene. The germline V gene encodes CDR1 MNHEY and CDR2 SVGAGI. The CDR3 extends over 16 amino acids. DNA for the CDR3: TGTGCCAGCAGCCCCTTTCCGAGTCAGGGAGGGGATACGCAGTATTTT. Translation gives CASSPFPSQGGDTQYF.

This clonotype was counted a few times. The rearrangement links TRBV20-1 to TRBJ2-1; tentative D call: TRBD2 (6 bases). CDR1 and CDR2 (germline): DFQATT, SNEGSKA (reference sequence). Trimming took off 3 bases at V and 3 bases at J, with 9 bases between the two ends. CDR3 length: 13 amino acids. CDR3: CSARGLRYNEQFF. In DNA, the CDR3 is TGCAGTGCTAGGGGACTCCGCTACAATGAGCAGTTCTTC.

This clonotype was detected only a few times. The CDR3 DNA is TGTGCCAGCAGCCCCTATGTTCCTCGGAGGGGACAGTACACCGGGGAGCTGTTTTTT. Translated: CASSPYVPRRGQYTGELFF. The chain carries TRBV7-9 and TRBJ2-2, with D possibly being TRBD1 (7 bases). The germline CDR1 and CDR2 sequences are SEHNR and FQNEAQ (reference sequence). V lost 5 bases and J 3 bases, leaving 25 bases between the germline ends. This CDR3 has 19 residues.

There are a few counts of this clonotype. The J gene is TRBJ2-7, the V gene TRBV18; D is tentatively TRBD1 or TRBD2 (5 bases each). This CDR3 is built from 15 residues. Germline V gene lookup returns CDR1 KGHSH and CDR2 LQKENI. Trimming stripped 0 bases from V and 4 bases from J, with 13 bases between. The CDR3 nucleotides read TGTGCCAGCTCACCACCGGTGTCAGGGAGATACGAGCAGTACTTC. Its protein is CASSPPVSGRYEQYF.

The chain carries TRBV6-5 and TRBJ1-5; the D is unclear. The CDR3 length is 10 residues. V gave up 8 bases and J gave up 4 bases, with 3 bases separating them. Germline V gene sequence: CDR1 MNHEY, CDR2 SVGAGI. CDR3 DNA sequence: TGTGCCAGCTTTAATCAGCCCCAGCATTTT. Translation gives CASFNQPQHF.

The table lists this clonotype with many counts. The chain recombines TRBV4-1 with TRBJ2-4, with TRBD2 matching over 10 bases. This CDR3 is built from 19 residues. CDR1 is MGHRA and CDR2 is YSYEKL in the germline V gene. V trimming: 1 base; J trimming: 3 bases; junction bases outside the gene matches: 12. CDR3 sequence reads: CASSQGGLAATSGKNIQYF. CDR3 coding DNA: TGCGCCAGCAGCCAAGGTGGACTAGCGGCCACAAGCGGCAAAAACATTCAGTACTTC.

For this clonotype: With a much larger clone just one base away, this may be a read error. V usage is TRBV12-3 or TRBV12-4 and J usage is TRBJ2-3; TRBD2 aligns across 7 bases. The CDR3 spans 14 residues. The CDR3 sequence: CAGSLWEGICTQYF. CDR3 nucleotide sequence: TGTGCCGGCAGTTTATGGGAGGGGATTTGTACGCAGTATTTT.

The sample holds a few counts of this clonotype. The V gene is TRBV11-2, the J gene TRBJ2-3, with TRBD2 matching 12 bases. The CDR3 extends over 16 amino acids. With 7 bases clipped from V and 4 bases from J, the junction kept 9 bases outside the gene matches. Per the germline V gene, CDR1 is SGHAT and CDR2 is FQNNGV. CDR3 protein: CASTVTSGGFADTQYF. Here the CDR3 DNA reads TGTGCCAGCACCGTGACTAGCGGGGGTTTTGCAGATACGCAGTATTTT.

The gene calls are TRBV28 and TRBJ2-4, with 10 bases that match TRBD1. V was clipped by 5 bases and J by 0 bases; unmatched bases: 4. The CDR3 sequence is 16 residues long. Germline CDR1 is MDHEN and CDR2 is SYDVKM. The CDR3 DNA reads as TGTGCCAGCAGTCACGACAGGGGGCTAGCCAAAAACATTCAGTACTTC. It is translated as CASSHDRGLAKNIQYF.

This clonotype was detected a few times. The chain joins TRBV20-1 to TRBJ2-1, with 7 nucleotides matching TRBD2. The germline CDR1 and CDR2 sequences are DFQATT and SNEGSKA (reference sequence). This CDR3 has 16 residues. The ends lost 5 bases at V and 9 bases at J; junction bases unmatched: 19. CDR3 coding DNA: TGCAGTGCTCCTCGTTCCGGGGGGTTTCCCCTGGGTGAGCAGTTCTTC. Translating it yields CSAPRSGGFPLGEQFF.

CDR3 protein: CASSLLRQGGLDTQYF. The CDR3 region has the DNA TGTGCCAGCAGCCTCCTAAGACAGGGAGGGCTGGATACGCAGTATTTT. The chain recombines TRBV5-8 with TRBJ2-3; D possibly matches TRBD1 or TRBD2 (7 bases each). V lost 4 bases and J 6 bases, leaving 21 bases between the germline ends. CDR3 length equals 16 residues. Germline V lookup: CDR1 SGHTS, CDR2 YDEGEE.

This clonotype was seen only a few times. The chain uses TRBV4-1 and TRBJ1-4; D is perhaps TRBD1 (5 bases). V lost 2 bases to trimming and J lost 5 bases, with 12 bases between them. This CDR3 contains 15 residues. Germline V gene lookup returns CDR1 MGHRA and CDR2 YSYEKL. The CDR3 DNA follows: TGCGCCAGCAGCCAATTAGAGGGGTTCAATGAAAAACTGTTTTTT. Encoded protein: CASSQLEGFNEKLFF.

This sequence joins TRBV28 and TRBJ2-5, with a tentative D call TRBD1 (6 bases). V shed 3 bases and J shed 11 bases, with 22 bases lying between them. This CDR3 spans 15 amino acids. CDR1 is MDHEN, CDR2 SYDVKM, per germline. The CDR3 protein is CASSLASASGDEQYF. DNA of the CDR3: TGTGCCAGCAGTTTGGCCAGCGCCTCAGGGGATGAGCAGTACTTC.

This clonotype was counted a few times. J is TRBJ2-7 and V is TRBV6-6; D is possibly TRBD1 (5 bases). Germline CDR1 MNHNY, CDR2 SVGAGI (reference sequence). This CDR3 is 13 amino acids long. The V end lost 2 bases, the J end lost 7 bases, and 12 bases lay between the germline ends. The CDR3 bases are TGTGCCAGCAGTTACAGGGGAATATGGGAGCAGTACTTC. Residues: CASSYRGIWEQYF.

This clonotype was observed a handful of times. This chain links TRBV4-1 with TRBJ2-3, with 11 bases lining up with TRBD2. With 3 bases clipped from V and 0 bases from J, the junction kept 8 bases outside the gene matches. The CDR3 runs to 18 residues. Germline loops: CDR1 MGHRA, CDR2 YSYEKL. This CDR3 is CASSHLSLAGGSTDTQYF. The CDR3 DNA is TGCGCCAGCAGCCACCTCTCTCTAGCGGGAGGTAGCACAGATACGCAGTATTTT.

This clonotype was seen only a few times. The chain recombines TRBV20-1 with TRBJ2-3; D is unresolved. Germline-derived CDR1 and CDR2 are DFQATT and SNEGSKA (reference sequence). V was pared by 6 bases and J by 2 bases, with 9 bases between. The CDR3 consists of 12 residues. The CDR3 coding sequence is TGCAGTGCGGGTCAGATCACAGATACGCAGTATTTT. Protein product: CSAGQITDTQYF.